Following are 17 T cell receptor beta chains from one sample sequenced in a study of T cell responses to AZD1222 COVID-19 vaccine. Here immunoSEQ multiplex PCR was the method, and the copy in TCRdb shows in-frame clones only, minus some. This sample has tens of thousands of clones, with roughly 84% found just once. Sample: peripheral blood, taken on day 0 of AZD1222 vaccination. The receptors derive from an adult in good health.

The rearrangement joins TRBV7-8 to TRBJ1-6, with D perhaps matching TRBD1 (6 bases). Trimming cost V 4 bases and J 10 bases, with 11 bases left between them. Germline V gene data show CDR1 as SGHVS and CDR2 as FQNEAQ. The CDR3 contains 13 residues. The CDR3 here is CASSSWDNSPLHF. The DNA for the CDR3 is TGTGCCAGCAGCTCTTGGGACAACTCACCCCTCCACTTT.

The gene calls are TRBV9 and TRBJ1-6; D is ambiguous. V lost 4 bases, J lost 10 bases, and 12 bases lay in between. Germline CDR1 is SGDLS and CDR2 is YYNGEE. This CDR3 contains 13 residues. The CDR3 nucleotides read TGTGCCAGCAGCCAGGCCGCGGGGTCACCCCTCCACTTT. It is translated as CASSQAAGSPLHF.

This chain connects TRBV7-9 to TRBJ1-6; a weak D match, TRBD1 (5 bases). V was clipped by 4 bases and J by 4 bases, with 11 bases between them. The CDR3 is 15 residues long. Germline CDR1 and CDR2: SEHNR and FQNEAQ (reference sequence). The CDR3 loop is CASSSGTDYNSPLHF. For the CDR3, the DNA is TGTGCCAGCAGCTCCGGGACCGATTATAATTCACCCCTCCACTTT.

V is TRBV3-1 (or the pseudogene TRBV3-2) and J is TRBJ1-2; D gene ambiguous. This CDR3 is built from 12 residues. V lost 4 bases and J lost 5, with 8 bases in between. Germline CDR1 reads LGHDT; CDR2 reads YNNKEL (reference sequence). The CDR3 bases are TGTGCCAGCAGCCGCTTGGGGTATGGCTACACCTTC. Residues: CASSRLGYGYTF.

The J gene is TRBJ1-2, the V gene TRBV7-8; D is perhaps TRBD1 (6 bases). The CDR3 spans 14 residues. From germline, CDR1 is SGHVS and CDR2 FQNEAQ. V lost 1 base, J lost 4 bases, and 10 bases lay in between. The CDR3 loop is CASSLVQGGYGYTF. CDR3 nucleotides: TGTGCCAGCAGCTTAGTACAGGGAGGCTATGGCTACACCTTC.

The rearrangement uses TRBV5-5 and TRBJ1-1; D is undetermined. CDR1 is SGHKS, CDR2 YYEKEE, per germline (reference sequence). V dropped 1 base and J dropped 1 base, with 8 bases sitting between them. This CDR3 spans 14 amino acids. CDR3 nucleotides: TGTGCCAGCAGCTTGTTTCAGCAGAACACTGAAGCTTTCTTT. Residues: CASSLFQQNTEAFF.

The rearrangement uses TRBV5-1 and TRBJ1-1; D remains unclear. The length of the CDR3 is 13 residues. The V gene lost 0 bases and the J gene lost 6 bases, with 9 bases spanning the gap. Germline loops: CDR1 SGHRS, CDR2 YFSETQ. Here the CDR3 DNA reads TGCGCCAGCAGCTTGGGGCGAACAGCTGAAGCTTTCTTT. It specifies CASSLGRTAEAFF.

The chain is built from TRBV2 and TRBJ1-1; D not certain. Trimming cost V 7 bases and J 4 bases, with 16 bases left between them. The germline gives CDR1 SNHLY, CDR2 FYNNEI. The CDR3 consists of 14 residues. DNA for the CDR3: TGTGCCAGCATGTTAGCGGCCTCATTCACTGAAGCTTTCTTT. Translating gives CASMLAASFTEAFF.

This sequence joins TRBV7-9 and TRBJ1-6; no clear D gene. Trimming removed 8 bases at V and 4 bases at J, with 9 bases between. The CDR3 is 13 residues long. CDR1 SEHNR and CDR2 FQNEAQ come from the germline V gene (reference sequence). In nucleotides, the CDR3 is TGTGCCAGCCGGACGGAGTATAATTCACCCCTCCACTTT. Amino acids: CASRTEYNSPLHF.

V gene TRBV9 combines with J gene TRBJ1-2, with 11 positions matching TRBD1. Germline V lookup: CDR1 SGDLS, CDR2 YYNGEE. V shed 7 bases and J 7 bases; nucleotides not matched to a gene: 12. This CDR3 is built from 15 residues. CDR3: CASCAGDRGAGGYTF. The CDR3 coding sequence is TGTGCCAGCTGCGCGGGGGACAGGGGGGCTGGTGGCTACACCTTC.

The chain carries TRBV29-1 and TRBJ2-5; D is uncertain. This CDR3 is 13 amino acids long. Germline-derived CDR1 and CDR2 are SQVTM and ANQGSEA. Trimming cost V 4 bases and J 2 bases, with 11 bases left between them. Here the CDR3 DNA reads TGCAGCGTTGGAGGTTCTAGACAAGAGACCCAGTACTTC. Protein product: CSVGGSRQETQYF.

The rearrangement joins TRBV10-1 to TRBJ2-3; maybe TRBD2 (6 bases). The length of the CDR3 is 17 residues. V lost 2 bases and J lost 6, with 21 bases in between. Germline V gene data show CDR1 as WNHNN and CDR2 as SYGVQD (reference sequence). Here the CDR3 DNA reads TGCGCCAGCAGTGAGATTGGCGGCGGGGTCCCGTGGGATACGCAGTATTTT. Translation gives CASSEIGGGVPWDTQYF.

This clone has just one count. The chain uses TRBV3-1 (or the pseudogene TRBV3-2) and TRBJ2-3; 9 bases map to TRBD1. The CDR3 is 14 residues long. After removal of 4 bases from V and 6 bases from J, the junction contained 5 bases not matched to a gene. Per germline, CDR1 LGHDT and CDR2 YNNKEL (reference sequence). CDR3 amino acids: CASSPGQGLDTQYF. In nucleotides, the CDR3 is TGTGCCAGCAGCCCTGGACAGGGGTTGGATACGCAGTATTTT.

In this sample, this clone turned up once. The rearrangement joins TRBV6-5 to TRBJ2-7; D possibly uses TRBD1 or TRBD2 (6 bases each). V was shortened by 6 bases and J by 4 bases, with 16 bases between the two germline ends. The CDR3 totals 14 residues. CDR1 and CDR2 from the germline V gene are MNHEY and SVGAGI. The CDR3 protein is CASRRLGGSYEQYF. In nucleotides, the CDR3 is TGTGCCAGCAGGCGACTAGGGGGGTCTTACGAGCAGTACTTC.

This clone showed up just once. The V gene is TRBV29-1, the J gene TRBJ2-7; the D is unclear. Deletions cut 7 bases from V and 0 bases from J, with 13 bases between. The CDR3 length is 13 residues. Germline values: CDR1 SQVTM, CDR2 ANQGSEA. CDR3 residues: CSATRASSYEQYF. The CDR3 DNA reads TGCAGCGCCACAAGGGCCTCCTCCTACGAGCAGTACTTC.

This clone was seen only a few times. The chain combines TRBV7-9 with TRBJ1-5; TRBD1 matches at 7 bases. The V segment lost 5 bases and the J segment 4 bases; nucleotides outside the gene matches: 2. CDR1 and CDR2 from the germline V gene are SEHNR and FQNEAQ (reference sequence). The CDR3 consists of 13 residues. CDR3 residues: CASSQTGNQPQHF. The CDR3 nucleotides are TGTGCCAGCAGCCAGACAGGGAATCAGCCCCAGCATTTT.

The chain carries TRBV30 and TRBJ2-3, with no clear D. Trimming removed 2 bases at V and 6 bases at J, with 12 bases between. Germline V gives CDR1 GTSNPN, CDR2 SVGIG (reference sequence). This CDR3 spans 13 amino acids. CDR3 nucleotide sequence: TGTGCCTGGAGTCTGGGTTTGTTGGATACGCAGTATTTT. This gives the protein CAWSLGLLDTQYF.